This TCR beta chain originates from a study of T cells in Graves' hyperthyroidism and ophthalmopathy. This clonotype came up a few times. Antigen specificity is unknown. The investigators amplified TCR beta CDR3 regions from RNA transcripts. HTBI primers were employed in a first-round RT-PCR of the TCR CDR3. TCRdb re-called the multiplex PCR reads through MiXCR, storing one row per CDR3 protein. The table records about 290,000 distinct CDR3 sequences, roughly 13% of them present only once. The junction had 7 bases not matched to a gene; V was cut back by 4 bases and J by 5 bases. CDR1 and CDR2 from the germline V gene are SGHNT and YYREEE (reference sequence). The CDR3 totals 15 residues. Study conclusions and caveats: Ophthalmopathy cases were set apart from stable hyperthyroidism by a 13 V-J model.

The blood sample dates from first hyperthyroidism diagnosis, preceding any ophthalmopathy symptoms. Sequenced sample: blood. This chain connects TRBV5-4 to TRBJ2-5; TRBD1 matches 11 bases. The source of this sequence is a woman between 25 and 40 years old with Graves' hyperthyroidism that later progressed to Graves' ophthalmopathy. In DNA, the CDR3 is TGTGCCAGCAGCAGTTGGACAGGGGGCAGTGAGACCCAGTACTTC. The encoded protein is CASSSWTGGSETQYF.